The sequence of this TCR beta chain was determined in a study of Tregs in tolerant kidney transplant recipients (dated by TCRdb to 2018 to 2020). About the study as a whole: The transplants used related donors with nonmyeloablative bone marrow transplantation, and mixed chimerism in the human trials was transient. The study used TCRbeta sequencing to identify donor-specific regulatory T cells before combined kidney and bone marrow transplantation, then tracked those cells after transplant.

For TCRbeta CDR3 sequencing, genomic DNA from the sorted cells was extracted using the QIAGEN DNeasy Blood and Tissue Kit. High-throughput TCRbeta CDR3 sequencing, which included PCR amplification with bias correction and internal controls, was done commercially through immunoSEQ. From the authors' description of their analysis: Unique productive TCRbeta sequences were defined by CDR3 nucleotide sequence where primers matched, and otherwise by CDR3 amino acid sequence together with Vbeta and Jbeta genes. To correct for sorting error, sequences found in more than one sorted population at a frequency ratio of 2:1 or less were discarded, and the remaining shared sequences were assigned to the population with the higher frequency. A sequence counted as donor-reactive if, in CFSE-low cells, the sequence had a frequency of at least 0.01% and was expanded at least 5-fold compared with unstimulated cells. Repertoire divergence was quantified by Jensen-Shannon divergence using the top 100 TCRbeta sequences ranked by frequency. For any sample with multiple sequencing runs, sorting error was corrected in each run separately before the runs were pooled. TCRdb limited this immuneACCESS table to in-frame rearrangements with V and J called. A share of clones is missing; checked studies link under half to unresolved V genes, and the rest is unexplained. V and J calls plus clone size are reproduced from that table; the DNA served to infer D and trimming. A total of roughly 80,000 clones appear in this sample, approximately 90% of them only once. Approximately 0.35% of the sample comes from the top ten.

Interpreted using the paper, the time point label stands for: blood sample drawn before combined kidney and bone marrow transplant. Unstimulated Tregs (CD4+CD25+CD127-), CD4+ non-Tregs (CD4+CD25-), CD4 and CD8 cells were FACS-sorted from thawed PBMCs. Prior to Treg sorting, thawed PBMCs were rested overnight at 37 degrees C with 200 IU/ml IL-2. The patients were a few recipients of combined kidney and bone marrow transplants from the ITN036ST trial, and samples were available only from these trial subjects. Healthy control blood was processed by Ficoll density gradient to PBMCs and cryopreserved; patient PBMCs were collected before and after transplant. As concerns this clone: The antigen it binds to is not known. Per-nucleotide qualities are absent, and no much larger clonotype sits a single base away.

Summary of the overall study and its limitations: The most biologically relevant and donor-specific TCRbeta repertoire appeared to be identified by expanding Tregs with activated donor B cells. Biological reproducibility was not examined directly, but technical replication error appeared to be minimal. Because the PCR primers were changed over time for some patients, nucleotide-level comparison could not be performed across the samples from those patients. The study was limited by small patient numbers, and the findings need validation in larger populations and under other immunosuppression protocols. In tolerant patients, the expansion of donor-specific Tregs was greater than global Treg expansion, suggesting that the expansion was antigen-driven rather than nonspecific.

The germline V gene gives CDR1 as MDHEN and CDR2 as SYDVKM. Trimmed from V: 6 bases; trimmed from J: 1 base; junction bases lacking a gene match: 15. CDR3 length: 21 amino acids, cysteine to phenylalanine. CDR3 DNA is the only sequence kept; it has 63 bases, read in frame from the first base. The chain joins TRBV28 to TRBJ2-2; TRBD2 matches 15 bases in the middle. Material: Tregs from blood, obtained before the transplant. The receptor's source is a human donor who received a combined kidney and bone marrow transplant. The CDR3 corresponds to CASSLPSPGLAGGRNTGELFF. The nucleotides read TGTGCCAGCAGCCTCCCCTCTCCGGGACTAGCGGGAGGCCGGAACACCGGGGAGCTGTTTTTT.